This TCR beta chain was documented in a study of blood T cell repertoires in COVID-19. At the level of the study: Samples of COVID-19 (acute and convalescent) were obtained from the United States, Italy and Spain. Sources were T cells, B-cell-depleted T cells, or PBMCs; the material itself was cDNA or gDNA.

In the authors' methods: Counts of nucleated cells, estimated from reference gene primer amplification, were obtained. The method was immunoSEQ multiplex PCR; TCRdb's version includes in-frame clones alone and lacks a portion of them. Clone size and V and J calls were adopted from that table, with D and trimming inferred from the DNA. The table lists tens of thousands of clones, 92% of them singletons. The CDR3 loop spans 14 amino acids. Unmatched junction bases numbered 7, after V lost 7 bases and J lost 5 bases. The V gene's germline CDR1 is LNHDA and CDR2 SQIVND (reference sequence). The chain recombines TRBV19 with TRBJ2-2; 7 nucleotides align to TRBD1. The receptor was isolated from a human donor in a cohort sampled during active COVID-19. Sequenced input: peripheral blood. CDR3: CASTDRAGTGELFF. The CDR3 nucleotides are TGTGCCAGTACCGACAGGGCAGGGACCGGGGAGCTGTTTTTT.